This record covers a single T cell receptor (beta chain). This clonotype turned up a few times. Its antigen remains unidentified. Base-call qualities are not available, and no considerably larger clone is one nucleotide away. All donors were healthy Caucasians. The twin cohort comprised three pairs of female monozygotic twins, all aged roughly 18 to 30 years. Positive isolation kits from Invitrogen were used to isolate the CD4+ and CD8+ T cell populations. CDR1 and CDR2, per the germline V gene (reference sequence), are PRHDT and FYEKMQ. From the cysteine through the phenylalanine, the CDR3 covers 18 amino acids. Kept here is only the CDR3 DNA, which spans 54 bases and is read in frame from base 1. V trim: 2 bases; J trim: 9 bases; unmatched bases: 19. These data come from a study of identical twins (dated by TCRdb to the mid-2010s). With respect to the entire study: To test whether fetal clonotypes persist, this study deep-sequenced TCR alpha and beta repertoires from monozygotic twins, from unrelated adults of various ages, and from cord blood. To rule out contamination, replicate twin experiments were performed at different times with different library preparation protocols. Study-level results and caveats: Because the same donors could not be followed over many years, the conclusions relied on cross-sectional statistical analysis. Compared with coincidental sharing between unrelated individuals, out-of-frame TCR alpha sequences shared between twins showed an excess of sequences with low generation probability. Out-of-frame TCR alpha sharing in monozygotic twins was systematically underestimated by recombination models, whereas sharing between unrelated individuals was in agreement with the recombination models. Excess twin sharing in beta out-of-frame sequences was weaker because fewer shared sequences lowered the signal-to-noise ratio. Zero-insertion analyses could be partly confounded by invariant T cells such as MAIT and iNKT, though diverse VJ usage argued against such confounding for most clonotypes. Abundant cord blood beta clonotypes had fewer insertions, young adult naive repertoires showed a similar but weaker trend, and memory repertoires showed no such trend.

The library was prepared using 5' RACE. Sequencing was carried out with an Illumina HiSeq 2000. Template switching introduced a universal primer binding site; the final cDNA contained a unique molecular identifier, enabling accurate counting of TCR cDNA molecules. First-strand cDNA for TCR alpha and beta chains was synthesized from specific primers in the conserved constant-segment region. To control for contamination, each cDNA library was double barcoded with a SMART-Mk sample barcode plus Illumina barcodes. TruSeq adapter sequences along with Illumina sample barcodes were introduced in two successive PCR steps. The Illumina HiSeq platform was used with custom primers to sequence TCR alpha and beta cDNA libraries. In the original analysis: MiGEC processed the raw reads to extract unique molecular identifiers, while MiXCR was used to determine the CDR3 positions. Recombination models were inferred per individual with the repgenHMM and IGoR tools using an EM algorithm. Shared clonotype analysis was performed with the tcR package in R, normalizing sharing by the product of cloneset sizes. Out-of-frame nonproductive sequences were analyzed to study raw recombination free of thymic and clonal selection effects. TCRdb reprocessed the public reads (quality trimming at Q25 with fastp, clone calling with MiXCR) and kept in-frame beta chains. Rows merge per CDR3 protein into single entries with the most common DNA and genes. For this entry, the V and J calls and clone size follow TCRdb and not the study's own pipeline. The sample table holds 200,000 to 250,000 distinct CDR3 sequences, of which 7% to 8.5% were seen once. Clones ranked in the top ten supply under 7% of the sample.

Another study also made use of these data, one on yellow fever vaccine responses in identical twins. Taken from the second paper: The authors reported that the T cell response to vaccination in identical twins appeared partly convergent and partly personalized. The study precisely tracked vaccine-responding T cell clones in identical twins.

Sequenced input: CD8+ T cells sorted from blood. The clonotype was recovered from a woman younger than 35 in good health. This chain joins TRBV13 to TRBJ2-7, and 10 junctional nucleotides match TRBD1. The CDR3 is CASSLWGTGARDSQTQYF. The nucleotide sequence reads TGTGCCAGCAGCTTATGGGGGACAGGGGCGCGGGACTCCCAGACGCAGTACTTC.